This is a list of T cell receptor beta chains from one sample in a study of T cell repertoires in cytomegalovirus infection. TCRdb fed the reads into MiXCR, producing one record per CDR3 protein. The table records 600,000 to 800,000 distinct CDR3 sequences, approximately 24% of them present only once. The sample comprised CD8+ T cells from PBMCs. These TCRs come from a human donor in good health (CMV status not recorded). Some clones in this sample may be carry-over from other donors' samples. CDR3s include the opening cysteine and the closing phenylalanine or tryptophan. The D gene is left open where the match is weak. Expanded clones get a size class; other rows say once, few or many, or leave the size out.

abundance	v_gene	d_gene	j_gene	CDR3nt	CDR3aa
many	TRBV12-3/TRBV12-4	-	TRBJ2-7	TGTGCCAGCAGTTTAACAGGTACTGGCGAGCAGTACTTC	CASSLTGTGEQYF
-	TRBV7-6	-	TRBJ2-1	TGTGCCAGCAGCCCCCCCCTCCCTAGCTTGGGTGAGCAGTTCTTC	CASSPPLPSLGEQFF
few	TRBV7-3	-	TRBJ2-2	TGTGCCAGCAGTCGCCCGGGACCAGGGTACACCGGGGAGCTGTTTTTT	CASSRPGPGYTGELFF
-	TRBV25-1	-	TRBJ2-5	TGTGCCAGCAGTGACCTTAACACTTCGGGGGGACAGGAGACCCAGTACTTC	CASSDLNTSGGQETQYF
-	TRBV4-3	-	TRBJ1-2	TGCGCCAGCAGCCAAAGAGACCGGGGGGGCTACACCTTC	CASSQRDRGGYTF
few	TRBV20-1	-	TRBJ1-1	TGCAGTGCTACAGCGAACACTGAAGCTTTCTTT	CSATANTEAFF
-	TRBV28	-	TRBJ2-5	TGTGCCAGCAGTTTAAGCGTAAGGCTGCCAGGCGCGGAGACCCAGTACTTC	CASSLSVRLPGAETQYF
many	TRBV6-1	TRBD1	TRBJ2-1	TGTGCCAGCAGACCTACAGGGGACAATGAGCAGTTCTTC	CASRPTGDNEQFF
-	TRBV6-6	-	TRBJ2-2	TGTGCCAACAGATACCTTGCCCGACTAGTCGAACAAACCGGGGAGCTGTTTTTT	CANRYLARLVEQTGELFF
once	TRBV2	TRBD1	TRBJ2-7	TGTGCCATCTTCCGACAGGGGGTTGACGAGCAGTACTTC	CAIFRQGVDEQYF